This is a list of T cell receptor beta chains from one sample in a study of cytomegalovirus exposure and HLA in healthy donors. Measured with immunoSEQ multiplex PCR; TCRdb has only the in-frame clones, and not every one. The profile shows around 98,000 clones, about 76% of them singletons. Sequenced material: PBMCs. The receptors were gathered from a human donor in good health. Each CDR3 is given with its conserved first and last residue. D genes are given only for firm matches. The size entry is marked missing in some rows and otherwise reads once, few, many or a size class.

clone_size,v_call,d_call,j_call,cdr3_nt,cdr3_aa
-,TRBV7-9,-,TRBJ1-2,TGTGCCAGCAGGAAAACGGACGGAATCGGGGGATTTGGCTACACCTTC,CASRKTDGIGGFGYTF
once,TRBV12-1,-,TRBJ2-5,TGTGCCAGCAGCTTCCGGACTAGCGGGAGTGAGACCCAGTACTTC,CASSFRTSGSETQYF
-,TRBV19,-,TRBJ1-1,TGTGCCAGTAGTATAGCCCAGGGAATCACTGAAGCTTTCTTT,CASSIAQGITEAFF
-,TRBV5-6,TRBD2,TRBJ2-3,TGTGCCAGCAGCTTGACTAGCGGGAGCACAGATACGCAGTATTTT,CASSLTSGSTDTQYF
-,TRBV5-1,TRBD1,TRBJ2-7,TGCGCCAGCAGCCTGGACAGGGAGCAGTACTTC,CASSLDREQYF
-,TRBV6-1,TRBD2,TRBJ2-3,TGTGCCGGGACTAGCGGGGGTTCTAGCACAGATACGCAGTATTTT,CAGTSGGSSTDTQYF
-,TRBV29-1,TRBD2,TRBJ2-7,TGCAGCGTCGCGCCTAGCGGCTACGAGCAGTACTTC,CSVAPSGYEQYF
-,TRBV19,TRBD2,TRBJ2-2,TGTGCCACCGTCAGGCCGGGAGGTCTCACCGGGGAGCTGTTTTTT,CATVRPGGLTGELFF
-,TRBV2,TRBD2,TRBJ2-2,TGTGCCAGCAGTGAAGTGGCGGCGGGAGTCACCGGGGAGCTGTTTTTT,CASSEVAAGVTGELFF
-,TRBV4-3,TRBD1,TRBJ1-4,TGCGCCAGCAGCCAAGTGGACAGGGCTCCAGCTAATGAAAAACTGTTTTTT,CASSQVDRAPANEKLFF
-,TRBV4-2,-,TRBJ2-1,TGTGCCAGCAGCCAAGTAGGGGGGGGGCCCTACAATGAGCAGTTCTTC,CASSQVGGGPYNEQFF
-,TRBV30,TRBD2,TRBJ2-7,TGTGCCTGGAGAACCCGGGGACTAGCGGGTGGCGAGCAGTACTTC,CAWRTRGLAGGEQYF
-,TRBV29-1,-,TRBJ2-1,TGCAGCGTTCTGAGTGGGGGGTCCCGATACAATGAGCAGTTCTTC,CSVLSGGSRYNEQFF
-,TRBV4-3,-,TRBJ2-1,TGCGCCAGCAGCCAAGAGGCGACTTCATACAATGAGCAGTTCTTC,CASSQEATSYNEQFF
medium-sized,TRBV5-1,-,TRBJ1-4,TGCGCCAGCAGCTTGGGAACGCGCTCTGCAACTAATGAAAAACTGTTTTTT,CASSLGTRSATNEKLFF
-,TRBV5-5,-,TRBJ1-5,TGTGCCAGCAGCTTGAGTGGCAGGGGTTCCGGTCAGCCCCAGCATTTT,CASSLSGRGSGQPQHF
-,TRBV5-1,TRBD1,TRBJ1-6,TGCGCCAGCAGCTCCGGGACAGGAGAATCACCCCTCCACTTT,CASSSGTGESPLHF
-,TRBV5-1,-,TRBJ1-6,TGCGCCAGCAGCGTGGACATTTATAATTCACCCCTCCACTTT,CASSVDIYNSPLHF
-,TRBV18,-,TRBJ2-7,TGTGCCAGCTCACGCAGGGAAACCTCCTACGAGCAGTACTTC,CASSRRETSYEQYF
few,TRBV6-1,-,TRBJ1-1,TGTGCCAGCAATCCGGGACAAGCGAACACTGAAGCTTTCTTT,CASNPGQANTEAFF
-,TRBV5-6,-,TRBJ2-6,TGTGCCAGCAGTAGGTGGGCAGGGTTGAGCTCTGGGGCCAACGTCCTGACTTTC,CASSRWAGLSSGANVLTF
-,TRBV15,TRBD1,TRBJ2-2,TGTGCCACCGAGGACGGGACAGGGGTCGGGGAGCTGTTTTTT,CATEDGTGVGELFF
-,TRBV9,-,TRBJ1-3,TGTGCCAGCAGCCCTGGCGGGACGGGGCTCTCTGGAAACACCATATATTTT,CASSPGGTGLSGNTIYF
few,TRBV4-1,TRBD1,TRBJ2-2,TGCGCCAGCAGCCTCCTAACGCATAGGGACAGGGCCGGGGAGCTGTTTTTT,CASSLLTHRDRAGELFF
-,TRBV7-9,-,TRBJ2-7,TGTGCCAGCAGCTTATATGGACTACGAACCTACGAGCAGTACTTC,CASSLYGLRTYEQYF